Shown below are 21 T cell receptor beta chains from a single sample sequenced in a study of T cell responses to AZD1222 COVID-19 vaccine. The data were produced by immunoSEQ multiplex PCR, yet TCRdb's version contains in-frame clones alone and is incomplete. The sample shows over 120,000 clones, over 85% of them seen only once. The sequences come from peripheral blood, collected 28 days after the second AZD1222 dose. The receptors originated from an adult who received the AZD1222 COVID-19 vaccine.

The chain recombines TRBV11-3 with TRBJ1-1, with 8 bases identical to TRBD1. Germline V lookup: CDR1 SGHNT, CDR2 YENEEA. This CDR3 has 13 amino acids. After removal of 5 bases from V and 3 bases from J, the junction contained 2 bases not matched to a gene. CDR3 sequence (DNA): TGTGCCAGCAGCCTGACAGGGGACACTGAAGCTTTCTTT. Its translation is CASSLTGDTEAFF.

This clone was observed once. The V and J genes are TRBV13 and TRBJ2-7; no clear D. Trimming pared 3 bases from V and 5 bases from J, leaving 17 bases between. The germline gives CDR1 PRHDT, CDR2 FYEKMQ (reference sequence). The length of the CDR3 is 15 residues. The CDR3 bases are TGTGCCAGCAGCTTGCCGTATAGGAGTCGCGACGAGCAGTACTTC. This gives the protein CASSLPYRSRDEQYF. Filled out from reference TRBV13 and TRBJ2-7, the complete variable domain reads AAGVIQSPRHLIKEKRETATLKCYPIPRHDTVYWYQQGPGQDPQFLISFYEKMQSDKGSIPDRFSAQQFSDYHSELNMSSLELGDSALYFCASSLPYRSRDEQYFGPGTRLTVT.

The CDR3: CASAASGNSNQPQHF. The CDR3, as DNA: TGTGCCAGCGCGGCGTCTGGAAATAGCAATCAGCCCCAGCATTTT. This rearrangement joins TRBV6-1 to TRBJ1-5; D is unresolved. Looked up from germline, CDR1 is MNHNS and CDR2 is SASEGT. The CDR3 totals 15 residues. Trimming pared 8 bases from V and 0 bases from J, leaving 14 bases between.

The chain combines TRBV3-1 (or the pseudogene TRBV3-2) with TRBJ2-5; D gene uncertain. Trimming took 0 bases from V and 4 from J, leaving 6 bases between them. CDR3 length equals 13 residues. From germline, CDR1 is LGHDT and CDR2 YNNKEL (reference sequence). The CDR3 here is CASSQDFLETQYF. CDR3 sequence (DNA): TGTGCCAGCAGCCAAGATTTTCTAGAGACCCAGTACTTC.

The V gene is TRBV18, the J gene TRBJ2-7, with TRBD2 identical over 10 bases. After removal of 4 bases from V and 1 base from J, the junction contained 7 bases not matched to a gene. Germline CDR1 KGHSH, CDR2 LQKENI. This CDR3 is 16 amino acids long. CDR3 DNA sequence: TGTGCCAGCTCACTCGATGAACTAGCGGGGTCCTACGAGCAGTACTTC. It encodes CASSLDELAGSYEQYF.

This rearrangement joins TRBV18 to TRBJ2-3; D ambiguous. Germline V gives CDR1 KGHSH, CDR2 LQKENI. Trimming removed 4 bases at V and 0 bases at J, with 8 bases between. This CDR3 is 14 amino acids long. CDR3 in DNA: TGTGCCAGCTCACTGGAGATTAGCACAGATACGCAGTATTTT. Translated: CASSLEISTDTQYF.

The chain uses TRBV7-9 and TRBJ1-1; D call uncertain. The ends were cut back, 2 bases at V and 0 bases at J, with 7 bases in the middle. The CDR3 is made up of 14 amino acids. Per the germline V gene, CDR1 is SEHNR and CDR2 is FQNEAQ (reference sequence). DNA of the CDR3: TGTGCCAGCAGCTTAAACAGTTTGAACACTGAAGCTTTCTTT. It is translated as CASSLNSLNTEAFF.

The rearrangement joins TRBV28 to TRBJ1-2; 7 bases map to TRBD1. The CDR3 consists of 16 residues. Germline CDR1 is MDHEN and CDR2 is SYDVKM. The J segment lost 1 base and the V segment lost 4 bases, leaving 9 bases of the junction unmatched. The CDR3 loop reads CASSYPEGTDNYGYTF. In DNA form, the CDR3 reads TGTGCCAGCAGTTACCCCGAGGGGACAGATAACTATGGCTACACCTTC.

This clone was recorded once. This sequence joins TRBV4-3 and TRBJ2-3; D tentatively fits TRBD1 or TRBD2 (6 bases each). The ends were cut back, 1 base at V and 4 bases at J, with 15 bases in the middle. CDR3 length: 16 residues. CDR1 LGHNA and CDR2 YSLEER come from the germline V gene. The CDR3 region has the DNA TGCGCCAGCAGCCAAGGAGAGGGGGGTTATTCAGATACGCAGTATTTT. Translating it yields CASSQGEGGYSDTQYF.

V usage is TRBV4-3 and J usage is TRBJ1-2; D not resolved. The CDR3 sequence is 18 residues long. The germline CDR1 and CDR2 sequences are LGHNA and YSLEER. V lost 0 bases to trimming and J lost 4 bases, with 21 bases between them. The CDR3 protein is CASSQDSGKGTRTYGYTF. The CDR3 coding sequence is TGCGCCAGCAGCCAAGATTCAGGAAAGGGAACGCGAACCTATGGCTACACCTTC.

CDR3 protein: CASAREQGTGGYTF. DNA for the CDR3: TGTGCCAGCGCTAGGGAACAGGGGACCGGTGGCTACACCTTC. V gene TRBV18 combines with J gene TRBJ1-2; 7 positions match TRBD1. The CDR3 spans 14 residues. Germline CDR1 KGHSH, CDR2 LQKENI. J gave up 7 bases and V 8 bases, and 13 bases lay outside the gene matches.

The chain couples TRBV4-2 to TRBJ1-4; 10 bases are shared with TRBD1. Germline trimming cut 0 bases from V and 2 bases from J; bases unmatched to any gene: 6. Germline V gene sequence: CDR1 LGHNA, CDR2 YNFKEQ. CDR3 length: 18 residues. The CDR3 nucleotides are TGTGCCAGCAGCCAAGAAGGGACAGGGGCCTACACTAATGAAAAACTGTTTTTT. Translating it yields CASSQEGTGAYTNEKLFF.

The chain uses TRBV6-1 and TRBJ2-7; weak D call: TRBD1 (6 bases). The CDR3 is 15 amino acids. Trimming took off 5 bases at V and 6 bases at J, with 20 bases between the two ends. Germline V gives CDR1 MNHNS, CDR2 SASEGT. The CDR3 loop reads CASSIPRGPVGEQYF. As DNA, the CDR3 is TGTGCCAGCAGTATACCCAGGGGCCCAGTTGGCGAGCAGTACTTC.

The chain has TRBV11-3 and TRBJ2-7; D uncertain. Germline V gene data show CDR1 as SGHNT and CDR2 as YENEEA. The CDR3 has 12 amino acids. V was pared by 3 bases and J by 7 bases, with 10 bases between. The CDR3 DNA follows: TGTGCCAGCAGCTTGGGCATAGGGGAGCAGTACTTC. Protein product: CASSLGIGEQYF.

This chain connects TRBV7-3 to TRBJ2-1; the D is unclear. The V and J ends lost 1 base and 7 bases respectively, with 8 bases between them. The CDR3 covers 13 residues. Per the germline V gene, CDR1 is SGHTA and CDR2 is FQGTGA. CDR3 in DNA: TGTGCCAGCAGCTTAAACGTTATGAATGAGCAGTTCTTC. It encodes CASSLNVMNEQFF.

The V gene is TRBV4-1, the J gene TRBJ1-3, with 7 bases identical to TRBD1. The CDR3 runs to 18 residues. Germline-derived CDR1 and CDR2 are MGHRA and YSYEKL. V was clipped by 0 bases and J by 2 bases; unmatched bases: 10. For the CDR3, the DNA is TGCGCCAGCAGCCAAGATGGGCAGGGGGTCGGCGCTGGAAACACCATATATTTT. It codes for CASSQDGQGVGAGNTIYF.

The chain links TRBV6-1 to TRBJ1-1, with D possibly TRBD1 on 5 matching bases. Trimming pared 3 bases from V and 3 bases from J, leaving 23 bases between. The CDR3 consists of 18 residues. The V gene's germline CDR1 is MNHNS and CDR2 SASEGT. CDR3 DNA: TGTGCCAGCAGTGACATACGGGACTTATCAGCCTATGACACTGAAGCTTTCTTT. This encodes CASSDIRDLSAYDTEAFF.

The chain combines TRBV6-4 with TRBJ2-6, with 9 bases aligning to TRBD1. The CDR3 runs to 18 residues. In germline, CDR1 is MRHNA, CDR2 SNTAGT. Trimming at V came to 0 bases and at J to 1 base, leaving 4 bases not matched to a gene. The CDR3 region is CASSDSNRGLSGANVLTF. In nucleotides, the CDR3 is TGTGCCAGCAGTGACTCGAACAGGGGGCTGTCTGGGGCCAACGTCCTGACTTTC.

The chain's CDR3 is CASSYVPGQGAGEQYF. The CDR3, as DNA: TGTGCCAGCAGTTACGTCCCGGGACAGGGGGCAGGTGAGCAGTACTTC. The chain uses TRBV6-5 and TRBJ2-7; 12 bases match TRBD1. The CDR3 consists of 16 residues. Germline CDR1 MNHEY, CDR2 SVGAGI. J was trimmed by 7 bases and V by 2 bases; bases with no gene match: 9.

This clone occurred a few times. CDR3 amino acids: CASSISRGHYEQYF. CDR3 in DNA: TGTGCCAGCAGCATCAGCAGGGGGCACTACGAGCAGTACTTC. This chain joins TRBV7-2 and TRBJ2-7, with 8 bases that match TRBD1. V gave up 5 bases and J gave up 3 bases; unmatched junction bases: 6. The CDR3 extends over 14 amino acids. Germline V gives CDR1 SGHTA, CDR2 FQGNSA.

The chain is built from TRBV7-2 and TRBJ2-6, with 9 positions matching TRBD1. Germline lookup yields CDR1 SGHTA and CDR2 FQGNSA. The trim removed 1 base at V and 2 bases at J, leaving 6 bases unmatched. CDR3 length: 18 residues. The CDR3 DNA reads TGTGCCAGCAGCTTAGGGGGACAGGGATCTACTGGGGCCAACGTCCTGACTTTC. Protein sequence: CASSLGGQGSTGANVLTF.